This TCR beta chain was profiled in a study of blood T cells in healthy people across ages. Sample-barcoded 5' priming and a J-beta primer mix drove a second PCR of about 6 to 12 cycles. TCRdb reanalysed the 5' RACE reads using MiXCR and keeps one entry per CDR3 protein. The data contain 1.5 million to 2 million distinct CDR3 sequences, about two fifths of them singletons. This clonotype has a handful of counts. Its specificity is not known. This CDR3 spans 16 amino acids. The V end lost 0 bases, the J end lost 8 bases, and 17 bases lay between the germline ends. Study conclusions and caveats: As naive T cell percentage varied, TCR beta diversity correlated strongly with it.

Sample: blood. The chain employs TRBV12-3 or TRBV12-4 and TRBJ1-5, with D unresolved. The sequence was collected from a human donor in good health. The CDR3: CASSLAPTLVVEPQHF. The CDR3 nucleotides are TGTGCCAGCAGTTTAGCCCCGACCCTGGTGGTGGAGCCCCAGCATTTT.